Each of the 24 T cell receptor beta chains below was sequenced from the same sample in a study of Ad26.COV2.S vaccination and SARS-CoV-2 variants. Treatment meaning: roughly 20 received Ad26.COV2.S at low or high dose, single or two shots; several received placebo; per-sample allocation not given. Day 63 following the first vaccine or placebo injection was when the samples were taken. Data came from immunoSEQ multiplex PCR; TCRdb stores just in-frame clones and leaves some out. Here the sample spans about 250,000 clones, roughly 86% being singletons. Material: peripheral blood, obtained in a trial of Ad26.COV2.S vaccine versus placebo. All receptors come from a person between 18 and 59 years old who received the Ad26.COV2.S COVID-19 vaccine or a placebo.

The V call is TRBV24-1, the J call TRBJ2-1; D possibly corresponds to TRBD2 (5 bases). CDR3 length: 14 residues. The V end was cut by 3 bases, the J end by 9 bases, with 14 bases between. Germline V gene data show CDR1 as KGHDR and CDR2 as SFDVKD. This CDR3 reads CATSDPGSAGEQFF. The CDR3 DNA reads as TGTGCCACCAGTGATCCGGGCTCGGCGGGTGAGCAGTTCTTC.

V usage is TRBV5-1 and J usage is TRBJ1-1; TRBD1 might be the D (6 bases). The CDR3 length is 17 residues. The germline gives CDR1 SGHRS, CDR2 YFSETQ. The V end was cut by 0 bases, the J end by 1 base, with 16 bases between. The CDR3 sequence: CASSLVDSPGQNTEAFF. CDR3 nucleotides: TGCGCCAGCAGCTTGGTGGACAGTCCCGGACAGAACACTGAAGCTTTCTTT. The full variable domain, completed using reference TRBV5-1 and TRBJ1-1, is KAGVTQTPRYLIKTRGQQVTLSCSPISGHRSVSWYQQTPGQGLQFLFEYFSETQRNKGNFPGRFSGRQFSNSRSEMNVSTLELGDSALYLCASSLVDSPGQNTEAFFGQGTRLTVV.

This clone appeared once. This chain connects TRBV7-6 to TRBJ1-3; D gene unclear. V lost 2 bases and J lost 2, with 10 bases in between. The CDR3 spans 15 residues. Per germline, CDR1 SGHVS and CDR2 FNYEAQ. The CDR3 is CASSLRQVAGNTIYF. In DNA, the CDR3 is TGTGCCAGCAGCTTAAGGCAGGTCGCTGGAAACACCATATATTTT.

This chain joins TRBV11-2 and TRBJ1-6, with 10 nucleotides matching TRBD1. This CDR3 contains 14 residues. Germline V gene lookup returns CDR1 SGHAT and CDR2 FQNNGV. J lost 10 bases, V lost 5 bases, and 5 bases had no gene match. The CDR3 DNA sequence: TGTGCCAGCAGCCCGACAGGGGGCGGATCACCCCTCCACTTT. It translates to CASSPTGGGSPLHF.

The CDR3 coding sequence is TGTGCCAGCTCAGTAGAGGGACTAGCGGGGGCCTCCTACAATGAGCAGTTCTTC. Translation: CASSVEGLAGASYNEQFF. The V call is TRBV18, the J call TRBJ2-1, with TRBD2 identical over 14 bases. The CDR3 contains 18 residues. CDR1 is KGHSH, CDR2 LQKENI, per germline. The junction had 6 bases not matched to a gene; V was cut back by 5 bases and J by 0 bases.

The chain combines TRBV19 with TRBJ1-2; TRBD1 matches 8 bases. V was pared by 9 bases and J by 5 bases, with 11 bases of the junction left unmatched. Germline loops: CDR1 LNHDA, CDR2 SQIVND (reference sequence). The CDR3 totals 14 residues. The CDR3 loop reads CARRGQGDRYGYTF. In DNA, the CDR3 is TGTGCCAGAAGAGGACAGGGAGATCGGTATGGCTACACCTTC. Using reference TRBV19 and TRBJ1-2 for the parts outside the CDR3, the full variable domain is DGGITQSPKYLFRKEGQNVTLSCEQNLNHDAMYWYRQDPGQGLRLIYYSQIVNDFQKGDIAEGYSVSREKKESFPLTVTSAQKNPTAFYLCARRGQGDRYGYTFGSGTRLTVV.

V and J are TRBV19 and TRBJ1-1; 9 positions match TRBD1. Trimming removed 3 bases from V and 3 bases from J; junction bases left unmatched: 2. Germline CDR1 LNHDA, CDR2 SQIVND (reference sequence). The CDR3 runs 14 residues. The CDR3 spells CASSMGQGYTEAFF. In DNA form, the CDR3 reads TGTGCCAGTAGTATGGGACAGGGATACACTGAAGCTTTCTTT.

The chain employs TRBV12-3 or TRBV12-4 and TRBJ1-1; no clear D gene. Trimming stripped 3 bases from V and 5 bases from J, with 10 bases between. This CDR3 has 13 amino acids. The CDR3 is CASSLDSGTEAFF. The CDR3 DNA sequence: TGTGCCAGCAGTTTGGACTCGGGGACTGAAGCTTTCTTT.

The rearrangement links TRBV6-5 to TRBJ1-2; D gene ambiguous. This CDR3 has 13 amino acids. Deletions cut 4 bases from V and 4 bases from J, with 10 bases between. Germline CDR1 is MNHEY and CDR2 is SVGAGI. The CDR3 loop is CASSSGIFYGYTF. The CDR3 DNA is TGTGCCAGCAGTTCAGGAATCTTCTATGGCTACACCTTC.

The chain joins TRBV10-3 to TRBJ2-5; 11 nucleotides agree with TRBD1. The CDR3 contains 20 residues. CDR1 is ENHRY, CDR2 SYGVKD, per germline. V was clipped by 5 bases and J by 5 bases; unmatched bases: 22. The CDR3 reads CAISSPFYGSTDRGRETQYF. CDR3 sequence (DNA): TGTGCCATCAGTTCCCCTTTTTATGGGTCGACGGACAGGGGGCGGGAGACCCAGTACTTC.

This chain joins TRBV6-1 and TRBJ1-4; D is undetermined. The CDR3 consists of 16 residues. Trimming cost V 1 base and J 1 base, with 10 bases left between them. From germline, CDR1 is MNHNS and CDR2 SASEGT. The CDR3 nucleotides are TGTGCCAGCAGTGAAGGGTGGACTTTAACTAATGAAAAACTGTTTTTT. This codes for CASSEGWTLTNEKLFF.

This rearrangement joins TRBV7-2 to TRBJ2-3; D gene ambiguous. Deletions cut 5 bases from V and 0 bases from J, with 9 bases between. Germline CDR1 reads SGHTA; CDR2 reads FQGNSA. This CDR3 has 14 amino acids. The CDR3, as DNA: TGTGCCAGCAGCCCCGGACGGAGCACAGATACGCAGTATTTT. It codes for CASSPGRSTDTQYF.

Only one count was recorded for this clone. The chain couples TRBV6-5 to TRBJ1-1; D not resolved. CDR1 is MNHEY and CDR2 is SVGAGI in the germline V gene. Trimming took 2 bases from V and 1 from J, leaving 8 bases between them. The CDR3 is 14 residues long. The CDR3 DNA follows: TGTGCCAGCAGTTACAGGCGAGGGAACACTGAAGCTTTCTTT. It is translated as CASSYRRGNTEAFF.

To note about this clone: This sample also contains other DNA sequences that code for the same CDR3. V and J are TRBV5-4 and TRBJ2-3; D might be TRBD1 (6 bases). Germline CDR1 SGHNT, CDR2 YYREEE (reference sequence). There are 14 residues in the CDR3. V lost 1 base to trimming and J lost 2 bases, with 8 bases between them. CDR3 nucleotides: TGTGCCAGCAGCTTGCAGGGGCCCACAGATACGCAGTATTTT. This translates into CASSLQGPTDTQYF.

Written as DNA, the CDR3 is TGTGCCAGCAGCTTAGCGGTGACAGCTAACTATGGCTACACCTTC. It specifies CASSLAVTANYGYTF. The chain carries TRBV11-1 and TRBJ1-2; D possibly corresponds to TRBD1 (5 bases). The V end was cut by 0 bases, the J end by 0 bases, with 8 bases between. CDR3 size: 15 residues. Germline V gene lookup returns CDR1 SGHAT and CDR2 FQDESV (reference sequence).

The chain couples TRBV5-1 to TRBJ1-1; D unclear. The CDR3 totals 15 residues. Germline values: CDR1 SGHRS, CDR2 YFSETQ. V was cut by 4 bases and J by 1 base, with 14 bases left in between. For the CDR3, the DNA is TGCGCCAGCAGCCTACAAACAGCTAAGAACACTGAAGCTTTCTTT. Its translation: CASSLQTAKNTEAFF.

This rearrangement joins TRBV5-6 to TRBJ2-7, with unresolved D. Germline values: CDR1 SGHDT, CDR2 YYEEEE. Trimming left V 4 bases short and J 6 bases short, with 8 bases between. The length of the CDR3 is 11 residues. The CDR3 here is CASSNPGEQYF. Here the CDR3 DNA reads TGTGCCAGCAGCAACCCGGGCGAGCAGTACTTC.

The chain employs TRBV4-1 and TRBJ2-7; the D is unclear. CDR3 size: 13 residues. The ends were cut back, 4 bases at V and 6 bases at J, with 13 bases in the middle. The germline V gene encodes CDR1 MGHRA and CDR2 YSYEKL. CDR3 region: CASSPLPMGEQYF. The DNA for the CDR3 is TGCGCCAGCAGCCCCCTCCCCATGGGCGAGCAGTACTTC.

In this sample, this clone turned up once. This chain connects TRBV4-2 to TRBJ2-1; tentatively, D is TRBD1 (5 bases). V was shortened by 0 bases and J by 6 bases, with 15 bases between the two germline ends. The CDR3 runs to 16 residues. Germline V gene lookup returns CDR1 LGHNA and CDR2 YNFKEQ. This chain's CDR3 is CASSQDIGQGSNEQFF. The CDR3 DNA reads TGTGCCAGCAGCCAAGACATCGGGCAGGGAAGCAATGAGCAGTTCTTC.

This clone appeared a single time. The chain joins TRBV25-1 to TRBJ2-6; TRBD1 aligns across 8 bases. CDR3 length: 18 amino acids. Germline trimming cut 4 bases from V and 3 bases from J; bases unmatched to any gene: 11. Germline V gives CDR1 MGHDK, CDR2 SYGVNS. The DNA of the CDR3 is TGTGCCAGCAGTGGCTCCCAGGGGGCGAGGAGTGGGGCCAACGTCCTGACTTTC. Residues: CASSGSQGARSGANVLTF.

The V and J genes are TRBV6-5 and TRBJ2-2; D ambiguous. Germline V gene lookup returns CDR1 MNHEY and CDR2 SVGAGI. This CDR3 has 14 residues. Trimming stripped 6 bases from V and 0 bases from J, with 8 bases between. For the CDR3, the DNA is TGTGCCAGCAGAGGCAAAACGAACACCGGGGAGCTGTTTTTT. Its translation is CASRGKTNTGELFF.

Written as DNA, the CDR3 is TGTGCCTGGAGTATTACAGGGGGGACTGAAGCTTTCTTT. As protein: CAWSITGGTEAFF. The chain joins TRBV30 to TRBJ1-1; 8 bases map to TRBD1. The CDR3 covers 13 residues. Trimming took 2 bases from V and 5 from J; bases not matched to a gene: 4. CDR1 GTSNPN and CDR2 SVGIG come from the germline V gene (reference sequence).

The J gene is TRBJ1-2, the V gene TRBV4-3; D possibly corresponds to TRBD1 (6 bases). Germline V gene sequence: CDR1 LGHNA, CDR2 YSLEER. V was cut by 0 bases and J by 4 bases, with 12 bases left in between. The CDR3 is 15 amino acids. DNA of the CDR3: TGCGCCAGCAGCCAAGAAGGGGGGATACTCTATGGCTACACCTTC. Amino acid sequence: CASSQEGGILYGYTF.

This clone was detected only a few times. This rearrangement joins TRBV28 to TRBJ2-7, with 10 bases aligning to TRBD2. V trimming: 8 bases; J trimming: 3 bases; junction bases outside the gene matches: 10. The CDR3 has 15 amino acids. CDR1 is MDHEN and CDR2 is SYDVKM in the germline V gene. The CDR3 loop is CASRKWTSGNYEQYF. CDR3 in DNA: TGTGCCAGCCGAAAATGGACTAGCGGCAACTACGAGCAGTACTTC. Complete variable domain (other parts from reference TRBV28 and TRBJ2-7): DVKVTQSSRYLVKRTGEKVFLECVQDMDHENMFWYRQDPGLGLRLIYFSYDVKMKEKGDIPEGYSVSREKKERFSLILESASTNQTSMYLCASRKWTSGNYEQYFGPGTRLTVT.